This T cell receptor beta chain stems from a study of T cell responses to AZD1222 COVID-19 vaccine. Some clones are missing from TCRdb's copy, which holds only in-frame ones; the method was immunoSEQ multiplex PCR. This sample has about 120,000 clones, with around nine tenths found just once. This CDR3 has 12 amino acids. The V end lost 3 bases, the J end lost 4 bases, and 5 bases lay between the germline ends. The germline CDR1 and CDR2 sequences are MNHNY and SVGAGI (reference sequence). Sample: peripheral blood, taken on day 0 of AZD1222 vaccination. The V call is TRBV6-6, the J call TRBJ2-3; D is ambiguous. This receptor was identified in an adult in good health. Written as DNA, the CDR3 is TGTGCCAGCAGTTATGGTCCAGATACGCAGTATTTT. This gives the protein CASSYGPDTQYF.